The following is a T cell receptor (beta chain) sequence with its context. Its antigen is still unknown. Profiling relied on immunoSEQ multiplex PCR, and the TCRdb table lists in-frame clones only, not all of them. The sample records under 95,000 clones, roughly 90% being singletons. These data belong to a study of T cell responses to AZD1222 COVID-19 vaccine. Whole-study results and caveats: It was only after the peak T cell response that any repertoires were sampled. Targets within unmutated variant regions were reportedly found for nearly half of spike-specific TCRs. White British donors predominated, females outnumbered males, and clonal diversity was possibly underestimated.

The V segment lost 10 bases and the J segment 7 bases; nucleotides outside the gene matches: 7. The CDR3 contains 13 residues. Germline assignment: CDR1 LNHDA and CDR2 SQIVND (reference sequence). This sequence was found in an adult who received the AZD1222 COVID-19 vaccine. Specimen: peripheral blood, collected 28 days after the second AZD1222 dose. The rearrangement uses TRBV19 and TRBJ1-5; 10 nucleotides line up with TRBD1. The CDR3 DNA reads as TGTGCCACCGACAGGGGGCCATCGCAGCCCCAGCATTTT. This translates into CATDRGPSQPQHF. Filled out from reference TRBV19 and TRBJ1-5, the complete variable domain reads DGGITQSPKYLFRKEGQNVTLSCEQNLNHDAMYWYRQDPGQGLRLIYYSQIVNDFQKGDIAEGYSVSREKKESFPLTVTSAQKNPTAFYLCATDRGPSQPQHFGDGTRLSIL.